The clone carrying this T cell receptor (beta chain) occurred once. CTLA-4 blockade using ipilimumab, together with focal radiation, was received by patients with chemo-refractory metastatic non-small-cell lung cancer. Some clones are missing from TCRdb's copy, which holds only in-frame ones; the method was immunoSEQ multiplex PCR. There are 53,000 or so clones in the sample; 76% occur only once, and more than 9.5% lies in the top ten. These data come from a study of radiotherapy plus CTLA-4 blockade in lung cancer. Turning to the study itself: Disease control reached around 30%, with objective responses in approximately 17%.

The CDR3 spans 16 residues. V shed 3 bases and J shed 2 bases, with 20 bases lying between them. The germline V gene has CDR1 GTSNPN and CDR2 SVGIG (reference sequence). This chain uses TRBV30 with TRBJ2-7; D is possibly TRBD2 (5 bases). Sequenced material: peripheral blood, taken from a patient treated with radiotherapy plus ipilimumab. This clonotype was sampled from a human donor with non-small cell lung cancer who had stable disease on radiotherapy plus ipilimumab. For the CDR3, the DNA is TGTGCCTGGAGCCTGACGTCGGGATATCAGACCTACGAGCAGTACTTC. It is translated as CAWSLTSGYQTYEQYF.